Listed below are T cell receptor beta chains from one sample, sequenced in a study of blood T cells in healthy people across ages. TCRdb fed the 5' RACE reads into MiXCR, producing one record per CDR3 protein. The sample has some 930,000 distinct CDR3 sequences; roughly 29% are singletons. The data also belong to a second study, concerning T cells of mothers and their children.

Sequenced input: blood. The source is a woman aged 40 to 55 in good health. Both conserved end residues are part of each CDR3.

j_call | v_call | cdr3_aa
TRBJ1-5 | TRBV7-2 | CASSQVLNQPQHF
TRBJ2-7 | TRBV3-1 | CASSQGAGNYEQYF
- | TRBV6-1 | CASSVTGGPHEQYF
TRBJ2-1 | TRBV28 | CASSFPSVGGSNEQFF
TRBJ2-1 | TRBV20-1 | CSAERVYEQFF
TRBJ2-1 | TRBV7-9 | CASSLGRGGPNEQFF
TRBJ2-3 | TRBV15 | CATSIAGTQYF
TRBJ2-1 | TRBV11-1 | CASSFSGGYYNEQFF
TRBJ1-2 | TRBV29-1 | CSVGVGGYTF
TRBJ2-7 | TRBV3-1 | CASSPWTSGAHEQYF
TRBJ1-5 | TRBV20-1 | CSASYGGGNQPQHF
TRBJ2-5 | TRBV5-1 | CASSLSVTEETQYF
TRBJ1-2 | TRBV20-1 | CSARVGGGNYGYTF
TRBJ2-2 | TRBV12-3/TRBV12-4 | CASRLGQGGTGELFF